This T cell receptor beta chain was recorded in a study of T-cell memory formation after mild COVID-19. For the study at large: Each donor largely had its own TCR clusters.

V was cut by 2 bases and J by 2 bases, with 7 bases left in between. The CDR3 sequence is 15 residues long. The germline gives CDR1 SGHTA, CDR2 FQGTGA. TCRalpha and TCRbeta libraries used 5'RACE with constant-segment primers and UMIs. Using its own MiXCR run on the 5' RACE reads, TCRdb lists one record per CDR3 protein. The table lists around 250,000 distinct CDR3 sequences, 15% to 20% of them singletons. J is TRBJ2-6 and V is TRBV7-3; tentatively, D is TRBD2 (5 bases). Sequenced material: PBMCs or a T cell subset sorted from them (not recorded which). This TCR was sampled from a man younger than 30 who had mild COVID-19 (a few samples of this study predate the infection). Cell type and time point are not known. In nucleotides, the CDR3 is TGTGCCAGCAGCTTAGGCGGGCCTGGGGCCAACGTCCTGACTTTC. Amino acid sequence: CASSLGGPGANVLTF.